The 18 T cell receptor beta chains listed next were all sequenced from one sample in a study of blood T cell repertoires in COVID-19. The method was immunoSEQ multiplex PCR; TCRdb's version includes in-frame clones alone and lacks a portion of them. The sample lists nearly 200,000 clones, 70% to 85% seen once, with 6.9% in the top ten. Sequencing was carried out using peripheral blood. All receptors derive from a human donor with acute or convalescent COVID-19. The donor label of this sample is uncertain.

The V gene is TRBV9, the J gene TRBJ2-1; 11 nucleotides agree with TRBD2. J was trimmed by 9 bases and V by 0 bases; bases with no gene match: 14. CDR1 is SGDLS and CDR2 is YYNGEE in the germline V gene. The CDR3 contains 18 residues. CDR3 residues: CASSVAMGGGSGRGEQFF. The CDR3 DNA reads TGTGCCAGCAGCGTAGCGATGGGGGGCGGTAGCGGGAGGGGTGAGCAGTTCTTC.

About this clone: Different DNA sequences within this sample yield the same CDR3. The genes are TRBV19 and TRBJ2-1, with 9 positions matching TRBD2. With V trimmed by 4 bases and J by 1 base, 2 bases remained unmatched. The CDR3 length is 15 residues. CDR1 and CDR2 from the germline V gene are LNHDA and SQIVND (reference sequence). The CDR3 DNA sequence: TGTGCCAGTAGTAGGCGGGAGGGTTCCTACAATGAGCAGTTCTTC. Translating it yields CASSRREGSYNEQFF. The entire variable domain, with the rest obtained from reference TRBV19 and TRBJ2-1, is as follows: DGGITQSPKYLFRKEGQNVTLSCEQNLNHDAMYWYRQDPGQGLRLIYYSQIVNDFQKGDIAEGYSVSREKKESFPLTVTSAQKNPTAFYLCASSRREGSYNEQFFGPGTRLTVL.

J is TRBJ2-4 and V is TRBV5-1, with a tentative D call TRBD2 (5 bases). V shed 0 bases and J shed 7 bases, with 11 bases lying between them. This CDR3 spans 14 amino acids. Germline loops: CDR1 SGHRS, CDR2 YFSETQ. Written as DNA, the CDR3 is TGCGCCAGCAGCTTGGGAGAGGGTAAGAACATTCAGTACTTC. Its translation is CASSLGEGKNIQYF.

The J gene is TRBJ1-5, the V gene TRBV28; 7 bases fit TRBD1. The CDR3 consists of 15 residues. Unmatched junction bases numbered 6, after V lost 3 bases and J lost 4 bases. CDR1 MDHEN and CDR2 SYDVKM come from the germline V gene. This chain's CDR3 is CASSFGTEGNQPQHF. The CDR3, as DNA: TGTGCCAGCAGTTTCGGGACAGAGGGGAATCAGCCCCAGCATTTT.

The chain couples TRBV11-2 to TRBJ2-2; possibly TRBD2 for D (6 bases). CDR3 length equals 15 residues. Germline CDR1 reads SGHAT; CDR2 reads FQNNGV. With 1 base removed from V and 5 bases from J, the gap between germline ends came to 11 bases. As DNA, the CDR3 is TGTGCCAGCAGCTTAGGAGGAGGAGGGACCGGGGAGCTGTTTTTT. Translating gives CASSLGGGGTGELFF. Together with reference TRBV11-2 and TRBJ2-2, the CDR3 gives the full variable domain: EAGVAQSPRYKIIEKRQSVAFWCNPISGHATLYWYQQILGQGPKLLIQFQNNGVVDDSQLPKDRFSAERLKGVDSTLKIQPAKLEDSAVYLCASSLGGGGTGELFFGEGSRLTVL.

CDR3 residues: CASSPRDLRGNTIYF. CDR3 DNA sequence: TGTGCCAGCAGTCCCCGGGACTTGCGGGGAAACACCATATATTTT. The chain recombines TRBV6-5 with TRBJ1-3, with a weak D call TRBD1 (5 bases). V was shortened by 5 bases and J by 4 bases, with 15 bases between the two germline ends. Per germline, CDR1 MNHEY and CDR2 SVGAGI. This CDR3 contains 15 residues.

CDR3 region: CASSYSGGTNPYEQYF. The DNA for the CDR3 is TGTGCCAGCAGTTACTCGGGGGGGACTAATCCATACGAGCAGTACTTC. This rearrangement joins TRBV6-5 to TRBJ2-7; 7 bases agree with TRBD2. This CDR3 is 16 amino acids long. V lost 0 bases to trimming and J lost 4 bases; unmatched junction nucleotides: 9. The V gene's germline CDR1 is MNHEY and CDR2 SVGAGI.

This clone appeared a few times. The chain employs TRBV14 and TRBJ1-6, with 8 nucleotides matching TRBD1. Germline lookup yields CDR1 SGHDN and CDR2 FVKESK. This CDR3 is 14 amino acids long. The V and J ends lost 6 bases and 8 bases, in that order; junction bases with no gene match: 6. As DNA, the CDR3 is TGTGCCAGCAGGGACAGGGAGCCTTATTCACCCCTCCACTTT. Its translation is CASRDREPYSPLHF.

The chain is built from TRBV11-2 and TRBJ2-7, with TRBD1 as a possible D gene (6 bases). The CDR3 length is 13 residues. CDR1 SGHAT and CDR2 FQNNGV come from the germline V gene. The V and J ends lost 1 base and 2 bases respectively, with 6 bases between them. CDR3 DNA: TGTGCCAGCAGCTTAGGGACAGCCTACGAGCAGTACTTC. This gives the protein CASSLGTAYEQYF.

The rearrangement links TRBV11-1 to TRBJ1-1; the D is unclear. The CDR3 is made up of 15 amino acids. In germline, CDR1 is SGHAT, CDR2 FQDESV (reference sequence). V was pared by 5 bases and J by 0 bases, with 13 bases between. For the CDR3, the DNA is TGTGCCAGCAGCCCGCTGTGGGCACTGAACACTGAAGCTTTCTTT. This translates into CASSPLWALNTEAFF.

The CDR3 sequence: CASSEPGQSSYEQYF. CDR3 bases: TGTGCCAGCAGTGAGCCGGGACAGAGCTCGTACGAGCAGTACTTC. V gene TRBV6-1 combines with J gene TRBJ2-7; 7 nucleotides agree with TRBD1. V lost 3 bases, J lost 4 bases, and 9 bases stayed unmatched. This CDR3 region has 15 residues. Germline V CDR1 and CDR2: MNHNS, SASEGT.

The chain uses TRBV7-9 and TRBJ1-6, with D perhaps TRBD1 (6 bases). Germline CDR1 SEHNR, CDR2 FQNEAQ (reference sequence). This CDR3 comprises 14 residues. V shed 2 bases and J shed 9 bases, with 11 bases lying between them. CDR3: CASSLWGPSSPLHF. CDR3 nucleotides: TGTGCCAGCAGCTTATGGGGGCCTAGTTCACCCCTCCACTTT.

The chain recombines TRBV13 with TRBJ2-7; perhaps TRBD1 as D (5 bases). The CDR3 length is 15 residues. Germline V gene data show CDR1 as PRHDT and CDR2 as FYEKMQ (reference sequence). V was clipped by 2 bases and J by 5 bases, with 16 bases between them. The chain's CDR3 is CASSLRGWSKNEQYF. The CDR3 region has the DNA TGTGCCAGCAGCTTAAGGGGCTGGTCCAAGAACGAGCAGTACTTC.

This clone has just a few counts. This chain joins TRBV16 and TRBJ1-4, with TRBD1 matching over 7 bases. The V gene end was trimmed by 0 bases and the J gene end by 16 bases; junction bases not matched to a gene: 8. The V gene's germline CDR1 is KGHSY and CDR2 FQNENV. The CDR3 contains 13 residues. CDR3 sequence (DNA): TGTGCCAGCAGCCAATCTAAGGGGGCGATTCAGTTTTTT. This gives the protein CASSQSKGAIQFF.

This clone was seen a single time. V is TRBV9 and J is TRBJ2-1; 8 nucleotides align to TRBD2. The CDR3 sequence is 18 residues long. Losses at the gene ends were 0 bases for V and 3 bases for J; bases not matched to a gene: 11. Germline CDR1 and CDR2: SGDLS and YYNGEE. The CDR3 loop reads CASSVGPGGGVDYNEQFF. CDR3 coding DNA: TGTGCCAGCAGCGTAGGCCCCGGGGGGGGAGTGGACTACAATGAGCAGTTCTTC.

CDR3 nucleotide sequence: TGTGCCAGCAGCTTCGGGCGGGAGGGTTCCTACGAGCAGTACTTC. Residues: CASSFGREGSYEQYF. This chain connects TRBV5-4 to TRBJ2-7; 9 nucleotides match TRBD2. Trimming removed 2 bases from V and 1 base from J; junction bases left unmatched: 4. This CDR3 region has 15 residues. Germline CDR1 SGHNT, CDR2 YYREEE (reference sequence).

The chain couples TRBV19 to TRBJ1-6, with a tentative D call TRBD1 (6 bases). Per the germline V gene, CDR1 is LNHDA and CDR2 is SQIVND (reference sequence). This CDR3 has 16 amino acids. V lost 1 base to trimming and J lost 7 bases, with 14 bases between them. As DNA, the CDR3 is TGTGCCAGTAGTATAGCCCCGCAGGGGACAAATTCACCCCTCCACTTT. Protein: CASSIAPQGTNSPLHF.

This chain uses TRBV18 with TRBJ2-3, with 9 bases fitting TRBD2. The CDR3 runs 16 residues. J was trimmed by 6 bases and V by 3 bases; bases with no gene match: 10. From germline, CDR1 is KGHSH and CDR2 LQKENI. The CDR3 spells CASSPLGTSMPDTQYF. CDR3 sequence (DNA): TGTGCCAGCTCACCGCTAGGGACTAGCATGCCTGATACGCAGTATTTT.